This TCR beta chain was documented in a study of shared clonotypes between healthy human individuals. Original processing notes: Filtering of immunoSEQ junctional sequences could not match full-length read filtering. TCRdb keeps only in-frame clones here, not all; method: immunoSEQ multiplex PCR. Clone size and V and J calls were adopted from that table, with D and trimming inferred from the DNA. The sample gives around 2.1 million clones, 85% to 95% of which show up once; 1.5% to 2% is in the top ten. CDR3 length equals 15 residues. CDR1 is SGHKS, CDR2 YYEKEE, per germline (reference sequence). V lost 0 bases to trimming and J lost 3 bases, with 13 bases between them. Cells designated naive CD8 were CD45RO-negative and were positively selected for CCR7, with terminally differentiated effector memory CD45RA+ cells excluded.

This sequence originates from a man in his late teens or twenties in good health. Some clones in this sample may be carry-over from other donors' samples. This chain uses TRBV5-5 with TRBJ2-7; D is perhaps TRBD1 (6 bases). The sequencing input was naive CD8+ T cells from PBMCs. CDR3: CASSLDEGHNYEQYF. DNA of the CDR3: TGTGCCAGCAGCTTGGATGAGGGACACAACTACGAGCAGTACTTC.